A selection of T cell receptor beta chains follows, all from one sample in a study of T cells in Graves' hyperthyroidism and ophthalmopathy. Via MiXCR, TCRdb re-called the multiplex PCR reads, giving one row per CDR3 protein. The sample has a few hundred thousand distinct CDR3 sequences; 46% are singletons. Input material: peripheral blood or thyroid tissue (not recorded which). These TCRs come from a woman aged 18 to 35 with Graves' hyperthyroidism. The CDR3 runs from the conserved cysteine through the conserved F or W. The order of the fields is D gene, clone size, J gene, V gene, CDR3 DNA, CDR3 protein. D genes are given only for firm matches. A row's size may be missing; if present it is once, few, many or a size class.

TRBD1	many	TRBJ1-6	TRBV5-1	TGCGCCAGCAGCCGAGGACAGGGGAAGTCACCCCTCCACTTT	CASSRGQGKSPLHF
TRBD2	.	TRBJ2-3	TRBV7-9	TGTGCCAGCAGCGCCCGGACTAGCGGGAGCGCAGATACGCAGTATTTT	CASSARTSGSADTQYF
TRBD1	few	TRBJ1-6	TRBV3-1	TGTGCCAGCAGCCAACGGACAGGGGGCTCCTATAATTCACCCCTCCACTTT	CASSQRTGGSYNSPLHF
.	many	TRBJ1-3	TRBV25-1	TGTGCCAGCAGTGAATTTTGGGGATCTGGAAACACCATATATTTT	CASSEFWGSGNTIYF
.	many	TRBJ2-7	TRBV19	TGTGCCAGCTCTCCCGTACGACGAGGATACGAGCAGTACTTC	CASSPVRRGYEQYF
.	.	TRBJ2-5	TRBV29-1	TGCAGTTACTCGAAGGGCGCCGAGACCCAGTACTTC	CSYSKGAETQYF
.	once	TRBJ2-5	TRBV7-2	TGTGCCAGCAAACGGGGGAAGGGATATGAGACCCAGTACTTC	CASKRGKGYETQYF
.	few	TRBJ1-2	TRBV5-1	TGCGCCAGCAGAGGGAACAAGGTGTACTATGGCTACACCTTC	CASRGNKVYYGYTF
.	many	TRBJ2-2	TRBV18	TGCGCCAGCAGCCAAGATTCAGGGGAGCTGTTTTTT	CASSQDSGELFF
.	many	TRBJ2-5	TRBV12-3/TRBV12-4	TGTGCCAGCACCCAGGGGGAGACCCAGTACTTC	CASTQGETQYF
.	.	TRBJ1-4	TRBV20-1	TGCAGTGCTAGAGATGGCAAGCGGGAAAAACTGTTTTTT	CSARDGKREKLFF
.	.	TRBJ2-5	TRBV7-9	TGTGCCAGCAGCTTTTTCAGGGATGGGATTCGTGAGCAGACCCAGTACTTC	CASSFFRDGIREQTQYF
.	many	TRBJ1-5	TRBV19	TGTGCCAGTAGTAATCGTGGAATAGGTAGGGATCAGCCCCAGCATTTT	CASSNRGIGRDQPQHF
.	few	TRBJ2-7	TRBV4-1	TGCGCCAGCAGCCAAGACTGGCAGGGGTCCTACGAGCAGTACTTC	CASSQDWQGSYEQYF
TRBD2	few	TRBJ2-3	TRBV7-2	TGTGCCAGCAGCCCGTGGACTAGCGGATCTAGCACAGATACGCAGTATTTT	CASSPWTSGSSTDTQYF
.	many	TRBJ1-1	TRBV7-9	TGTGCCAGCAGCCCTCCCTCGGGGAACACTGAAGCTTTCTTT	CASSPPSGNTEAFF
TRBD1	.	TRBJ1-1	TRBV2	TGTGCCACGTTCAGAGGGACAGGGACTGAAGCTTTCTTT	CATFRGTGTEAFF
.	.	TRBJ2-1	TRBV2	TGTGCCAGCAGTGACGAGGACATCTCCTACAATGAGCAGTTCTTC	CASSDEDISYNEQFF
.	many	TRBJ1-3	TRBV29-1	TGCAGCGTTGAAGAGGGGGGACACACCATATATTTT	CSVEEGGHTIYF
TRBD1	.	TRBJ2-7	TRBV20-1	TGCAGTGCTCTTCCAGGACAGGGAATCTCCTACGAGCAGTACTTC	CSALPGQGISYEQYF
.	many	TRBJ1-2	TRBV7-9	TGTGCCAGCAGCTTCCGACAAATCGCCTTC	CASSFRQIAF
.	many	TRBJ2-7	TRBV2	TGTGCCAGCAGTGCGCGACACACCTACGAGCAGTACTTC	CASSARHTYEQYF
.	.	TRBJ1-1	TRBV11-3	TGCGCCAGCAGCCACGCTCTGCTCACTGAAGCTTTCTTT	CASSHALLTEAFF
.	many	TRBJ2-7	TRBV7-9	TGCGCCAGCAGCCAAGGGGGTTCGGGCTACGAGCAGTACTTC	CASSQGGSGYEQYF
TRBD1	few	TRBJ2-6	TRBV4-3	TGCGCCAGCAGCCAAGGGATTCGGGACAGATCGTCTGGGGCCAACGTCCTGACTTTC	CASSQGIRDRSSGANVLTF
.	.	TRBJ2-7	TRBV7-2	TGTGCCAGCAGCCATCTCGAGCACCCCTACGAGCGGTACTTC	CASSHLEHPYERYF
.	.	TRBJ2-7	TRBV19	TGTGCCAGTAATCCCCGGGACCCCGTCTACGAGCAGTACTTC	CASNPRDPVYEQYF
.	.	TRBJ2-5	TRBV2	TGTGCCAGCAGTTTAGGACCCACCGGGGCCATCAAAGAGACCCAGTACTTC	CASSLGPTGAIKETQYF
TRBD1	.	TRBJ2-7	TRBV5-4	TGTGCCAGCAGCGTTGGCCCAGTGAGGGGTGACAGGGTCAACGAGCAGTACTTC	CASSVGPVRGDRVNEQYF
.	once	TRBJ2-5	TRBV2	TGTGCCAGCGTTGAAGGTTCGGAGACCCAGTACTTC	CASVEGSETQYF
.	.	TRBJ2-3	TRBV24-1	TGTGCCACCAGTCCCGGGGACGGAATCACAGATACGCAGTATTTT	CATSPGDGITDTQYF
.	.	TRBJ1-2	TRBV5-1	TGCGCCAGCAGTGCTAGAGTATCACAGGGATCGGACTATGGCTACACCTTC	CASSARVSQGSDYGYTF
.	.	TRBJ1-5	TRBV12-3/TRBV12-4	TGTGCCAGCAGTTTAGGGGGCAGACCCCAGCATTTT	CASSLGGRPQHF
TRBD2	.	TRBJ2-2	TRBV5-1	TGCGCCAGCAGCTCCTCTAGCGGGGGGGCGAACGGGGAGCTGTTTTTT	CASSSSSGGANGELFF
.	many	TRBJ1-1	TRBV15	TGTGCCACCAGCAGGGGCGGACAGAACACTGAAGCTTTCTTT	CATSRGGQNTEAFF
TRBD1	.	TRBJ2-7	TRBV7-7	TGTGCTAGCAGCCCTGGACAGGGAGCGCACGAGCAGTACTTC	CASSPGQGAHEQYF
TRBD1	.	TRBJ2-7	TRBV7-9	TGTGCCAGCAGCTTACCGGGACAGGGGGTTTACGAGCAGTACTTC	CASSLPGQGVYEQYF
TRBD2	.	TRBJ2-1	TRBV27	TGTGCCAGCAGTTTCGCCCCCTCTGGGAGGGCCCATGAGCAGTTCTTC	CASSFAPSGRAHEQFF